This T cell receptor (beta chain) was identified during a study of T cells in Graves' hyperthyroidism and ophthalmopathy. Study-wide background: Blood was drawn when the patient was first diagnosed and still untreated. General observations from the study: Most thyroid-expanded clonotypes above 0.001 were also found in blood. Patients with ophthalmopathy were separated from those with stable hyperthyroidism by a 13 V-J model.

This clonotype came up many times. Antigen: not known. Amplification of TCR beta CDR3 regions was performed using RNA transcripts as template. When the TCR CDR3 underwent first-round RT-PCR, the HTBI primer set was used. A single record per CDR3 protein comes from TCRdb applying MiXCR to the multiplex PCR reads. The sample includes under 550,000 distinct CDR3 sequences, about 20% of them seen just once. CDR1 is MDHEN, CDR2 SYDVKM, per germline. The germline V and J ends were trimmed by 4 bases and 4 bases, with 13 bases remaining between them. The CDR3 has 14 amino acids. Orbital computed tomography and thyroid ultrasound, together with serum TRAb and thyroxine and clinical symptoms, were used for diagnoses.

The chain carries TRBV28 and TRBJ1-2; TRBD1 might be the D (5 bases). The source of this sequence is a man aged 40-50 years with Graves' ophthalmopathy. The sequencing sample was made of blood. The CDR3 DNA sequence: TGTGCCAGCAGTTCGGGGACGTATGGCTATGGCTACACCTTC. The encoded protein is CASSSGTYGYGYTF.